This TCR beta chain stems from a study of blood T cell repertoires in COVID-19. Study as a whole: Spain, Italy and the United States supplied samples that represented acute and convalescent COVID-19. PBMCs, B-cell-depleted T cells, or T cells were the source of the cDNA or gDNA that made up the material.

CDR1 and CDR2 from the germline V gene are SEHNR and FQNEAQ (reference sequence). The junction had 4 bases not matched to a gene; V was cut back by 5 bases and J by 2 bases. The CDR3 extends over 14 amino acids. Authors' methods: Researchers report that nucleated cell counts were estimated from reference gene primer amplification. TCRdb's copy holds only in-frame clones and misses some; the assay was immunoSEQ multiplex PCR. D and trimming were read from the DNA, whereas the V and J calls and clone size are those reported in that table. The sample consists of under 200,000 clones, approximately 86% of them appearing once.

This rearrangement joins TRBV7-9 to TRBJ2-7, with 9 bases fitting TRBD1. Specimen: peripheral blood. The source is a man in his 60s with acute or convalescent COVID-19. The CDR3 bases are TGTGCCAGCAGCATAACAGGGGGCCCCTACGAGCAGTACTTC. This gives the protein CASSITGGPYEQYF.